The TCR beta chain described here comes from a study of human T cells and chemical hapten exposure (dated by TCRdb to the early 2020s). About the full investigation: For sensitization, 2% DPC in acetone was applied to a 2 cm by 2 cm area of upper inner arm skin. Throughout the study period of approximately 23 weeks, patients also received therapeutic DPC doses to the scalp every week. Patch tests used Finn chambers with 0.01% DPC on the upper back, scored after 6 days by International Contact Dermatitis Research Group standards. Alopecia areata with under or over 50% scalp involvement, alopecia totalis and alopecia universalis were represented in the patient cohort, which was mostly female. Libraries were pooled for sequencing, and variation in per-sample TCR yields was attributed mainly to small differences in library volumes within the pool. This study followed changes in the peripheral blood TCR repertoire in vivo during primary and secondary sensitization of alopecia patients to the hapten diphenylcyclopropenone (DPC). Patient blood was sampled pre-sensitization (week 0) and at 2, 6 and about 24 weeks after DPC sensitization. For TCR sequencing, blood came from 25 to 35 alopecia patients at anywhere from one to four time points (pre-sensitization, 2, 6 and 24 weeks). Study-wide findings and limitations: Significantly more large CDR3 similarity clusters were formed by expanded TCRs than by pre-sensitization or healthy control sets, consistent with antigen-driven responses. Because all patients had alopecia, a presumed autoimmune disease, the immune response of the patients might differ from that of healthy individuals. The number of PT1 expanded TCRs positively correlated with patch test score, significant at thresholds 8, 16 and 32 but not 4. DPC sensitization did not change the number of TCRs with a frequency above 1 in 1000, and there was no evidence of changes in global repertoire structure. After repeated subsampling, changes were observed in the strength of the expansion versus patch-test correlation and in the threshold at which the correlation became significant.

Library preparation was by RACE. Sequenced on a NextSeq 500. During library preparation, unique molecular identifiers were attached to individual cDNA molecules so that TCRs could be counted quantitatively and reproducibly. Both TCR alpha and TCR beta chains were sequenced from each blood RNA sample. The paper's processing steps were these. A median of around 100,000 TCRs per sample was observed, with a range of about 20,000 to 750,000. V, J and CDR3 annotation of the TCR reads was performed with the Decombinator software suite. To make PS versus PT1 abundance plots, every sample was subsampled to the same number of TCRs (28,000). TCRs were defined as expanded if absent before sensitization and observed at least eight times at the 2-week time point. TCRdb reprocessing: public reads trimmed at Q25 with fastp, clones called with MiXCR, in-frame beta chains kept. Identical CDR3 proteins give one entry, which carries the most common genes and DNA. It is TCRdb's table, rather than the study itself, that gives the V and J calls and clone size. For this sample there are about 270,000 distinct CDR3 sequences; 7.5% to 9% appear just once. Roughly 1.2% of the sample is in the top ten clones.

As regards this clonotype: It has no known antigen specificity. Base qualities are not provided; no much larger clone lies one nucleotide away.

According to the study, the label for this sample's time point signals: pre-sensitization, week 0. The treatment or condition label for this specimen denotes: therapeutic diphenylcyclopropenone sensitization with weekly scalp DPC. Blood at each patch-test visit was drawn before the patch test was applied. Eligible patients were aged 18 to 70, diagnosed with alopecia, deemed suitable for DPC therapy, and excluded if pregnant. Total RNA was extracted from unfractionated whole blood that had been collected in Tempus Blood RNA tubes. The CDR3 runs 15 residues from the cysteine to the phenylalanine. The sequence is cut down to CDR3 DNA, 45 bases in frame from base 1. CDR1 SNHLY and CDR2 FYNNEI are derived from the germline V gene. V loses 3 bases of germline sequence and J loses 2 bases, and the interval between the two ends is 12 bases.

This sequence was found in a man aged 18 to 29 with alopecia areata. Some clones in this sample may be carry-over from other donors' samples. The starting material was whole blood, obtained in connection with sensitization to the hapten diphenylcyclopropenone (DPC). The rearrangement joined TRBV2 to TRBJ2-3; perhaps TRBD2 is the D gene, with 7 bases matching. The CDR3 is CASSETRGHTDTQYF. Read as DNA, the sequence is TGTGCCAGCAGTGAGACGCGGGGGCACACAGATACGCAGTATTTT.